This TCR beta chain stems from a study of shared clonotypes between healthy human individuals. Libraries were prepared by immunoSEQ multiplex PCR; TCRdb keeps only in-frame clonotypes and omits some of them. The sample records around 200,000 clones, 66% being singletons. The material sequenced was memory CD4+ T cells sorted from blood. Noted subset: CD45RA-negative fraction. The TCR originated in a man aged 25 to 45 in good health.

The CDR3 spells CASSTRGQAGNTIYF. The DNA of the CDR3 is TGTGCCAGCAGCACCAGGGGACAGGCTGGAAACACCATATATTTT. V is TRBV7-2 and J is TRBJ1-3; 8 bases map to TRBD1. The trim removed 5 bases at V and 2 bases at J, leaving 5 bases unmatched. The germline CDR1 and CDR2 sequences are SGHTA and FQGNSA. There are 15 residues in the CDR3.